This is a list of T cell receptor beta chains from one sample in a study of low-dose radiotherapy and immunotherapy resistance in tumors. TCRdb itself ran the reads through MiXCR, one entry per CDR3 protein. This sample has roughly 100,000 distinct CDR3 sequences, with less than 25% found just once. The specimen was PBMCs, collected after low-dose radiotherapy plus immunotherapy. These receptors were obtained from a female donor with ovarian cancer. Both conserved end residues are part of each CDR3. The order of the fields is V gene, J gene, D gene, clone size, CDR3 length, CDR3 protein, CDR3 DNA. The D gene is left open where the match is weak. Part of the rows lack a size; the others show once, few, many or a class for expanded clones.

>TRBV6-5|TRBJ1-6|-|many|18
CASNLVWSGSSYNSPLHF
TGTGCCAGCAATTTGGTCTGGTCGGGAAGCTCCTATAATTCACCCCTCCACTTT
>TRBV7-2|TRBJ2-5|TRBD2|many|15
CASSLVGGGEETQYF
TGTGCCAGCAGCTTAGTTGGCGGGGGGGAGGAGACCCAGTACTTC
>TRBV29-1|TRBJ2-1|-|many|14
CSVGSRGSYNEQFF
TGCAGCGTTGGGTCAAGGGGATCCTACAATGAGCAGTTCTTC
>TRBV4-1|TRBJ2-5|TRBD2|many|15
CASSQDGRAQETQYF
TGCGCCAGCAGCCAAGATGGGAGGGCCCAAGAGACCCAGTACTTC
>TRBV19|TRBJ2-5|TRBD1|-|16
CASSISGQGAHETQYF
TGTGCCAGTAGTATATCTGGACAGGGGGCGCACGAGACCCAGTACTTC
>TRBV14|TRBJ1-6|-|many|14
CASSQAGRGLPLHF
TGTGCCAGCAGCCAGGCAGGACGGGGTTTACCCCTCCACTTT
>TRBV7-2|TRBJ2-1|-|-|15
CASSPMSGRYNEQFF
TGTGCCAGCAGCCCCATGTCGGGGCGATACAATGAGCAGTTCTTC
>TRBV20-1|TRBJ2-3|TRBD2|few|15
CSAIRTSVSTDTQYF
TGCAGTGCTATACGGACTAGCGTTAGCACAGATACGCAGTATTTT
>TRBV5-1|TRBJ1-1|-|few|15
CASSNPRGVNTEAFF
TGCGCCAGCAGCAACCCGAGGGGAGTGAACACTGAAGCTTTCTTT
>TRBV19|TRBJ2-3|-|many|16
CASTALGAQGTDTQYF
TGTGCCAGTACCGCTCTGGGCGCACAAGGCACAGATACGCAGTATTTT
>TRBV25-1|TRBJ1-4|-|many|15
CASSNPGASNEKLFF
TGTGCCAGCAGTAACCCAGGGGCATCTAATGAAAAACTGTTTTTT
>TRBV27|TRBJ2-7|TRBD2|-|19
CASSSAPTSGRAKSYEQYF
TGTGCCAGCAGTTCCGCCCCCACTAGCGGGAGGGCCAAATCCTACGAGCAGTACTTC
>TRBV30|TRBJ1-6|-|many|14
CAWSGGGPHSPLHF
TGTGCCTGGAGTGGAGGGGGGCCTCATTCACCCCTCCACTTT
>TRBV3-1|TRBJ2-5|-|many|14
CASSQVKGFETQYF
TGTGCCAGCAGCCAAGTTAAAGGGTTTGAGACCCAGTACTTC
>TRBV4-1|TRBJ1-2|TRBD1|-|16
CASSQAGGQGSYGYTF
TGCGCCAGCAGCCAAGCAGGGGGCCAGGGGAGCTATGGTTACACCTTC
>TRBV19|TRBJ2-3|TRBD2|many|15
CASSSAGGPSDTQYF
TGTGCCAGTAGTTCGGCGGGGGGGCCATCCGATACGCAGTATTTT
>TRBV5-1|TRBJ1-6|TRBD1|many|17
CASSLETGDTNNSPLHF
TGCGCCAGCAGCTTGGAGACAGGGGATACCAATAATTCACCCCTCCACTTT
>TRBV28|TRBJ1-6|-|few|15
CASRTMGGGFSPLHF
TGTGCCAGCAGGACCATGGGGGGGGGGTTTTCACCCCTCCACTTT
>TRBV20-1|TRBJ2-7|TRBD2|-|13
CSGGSGRAYEQYF
TGCAGTGGGGGTAGCGGGAGGGCCTACGAGCAGTACTTC
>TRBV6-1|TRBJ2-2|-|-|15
CASSPLTSTGELFFF
-
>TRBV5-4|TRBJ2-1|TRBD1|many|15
CASSLPGTGVDEQFF
TGTGCCAGCAGCTTGCCCGGGACAGGGGTCGATGAGCAGTTCTTC
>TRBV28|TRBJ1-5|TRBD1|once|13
CASNTGDNQPQHF
TGTGCCAGCAACACAGGGGACAATCAGCCCCAGCATTTT
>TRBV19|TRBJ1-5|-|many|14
CAIGRKGSNQPQHF
TGTGCCATCGGGAGGAAGGGGAGCAATCAGCCCCAGCATTTT
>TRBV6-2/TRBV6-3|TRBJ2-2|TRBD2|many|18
CASSYRRSREAPTGELFF
TGTGCCAGCAGTTACCGGAGGTCCCGGGAGGCCCCGACCGGGGAGCTGTTTTTT
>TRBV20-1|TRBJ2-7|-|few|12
CSVTIAEGEQYF
TGCAGTGTCACAATAGCGGAGGGCGAGCAGTACTTC
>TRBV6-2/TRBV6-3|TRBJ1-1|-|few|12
CASSYVATEAFF
TGTGCCAGCAGTTACGTAGCCACTGAAGCTTTCTTT
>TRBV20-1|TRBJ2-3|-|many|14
CSVPLLTSTDTQYF
TGCAGTGTTCCACTACTGACTAGCACAGATACGCAGTATTTT
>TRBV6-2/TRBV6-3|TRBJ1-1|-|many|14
CASSENGMNTEAFF
TGTGCCAGCAGTGAAAACGGGATGAACACTGAAGCTTTCTTT
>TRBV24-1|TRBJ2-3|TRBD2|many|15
CATSLLAGSTDTQYF
TGTGCCACCAGTTTACTAGCGGGGAGCACAGATACGCAGTATTTT
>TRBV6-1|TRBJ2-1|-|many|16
CASREAGTVRNNEQFF
TGTGCCAGCAGAGAAGCGGGGACAGTTCGGAACAATGAGCAGTTCTTC
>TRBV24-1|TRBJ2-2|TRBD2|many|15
CATSPLAGLTGELFF
TGTGCCACCAGCCCCCTAGCGGGACTCACCGGGGAGCTGTTTTTT
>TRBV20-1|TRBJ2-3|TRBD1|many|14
CSARGDRNWDTQYF
TGCAGTGCTAGGGGGGACAGGAATTGGGATACGCAGTATTTT
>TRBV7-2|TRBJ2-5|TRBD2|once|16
CASSLSSGGGQETQYF
TGTGCCAGCAGCCTCAGTAGCGGGGGGGGCCAAGAGACCCAGTACTTC
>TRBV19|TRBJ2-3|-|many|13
CASRIPGTDTQYF
TGTGCCAGTAGGATTCCGGGGACAGATACGCAGTATTTT
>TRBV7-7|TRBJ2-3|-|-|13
CASSLEDRDTQYF
TGTGCTAGCAGCTTAGAAGACAGAGATACGCAGTATTTT
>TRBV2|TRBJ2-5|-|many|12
CASSRLGETQYF
TGTGCCAGCAGTAGACTAGGAGAGACCCAGTACTTC
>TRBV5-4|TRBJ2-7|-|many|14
CASSPDSFSYEQYF
TGTGCCAGCAGCCCGGACAGTTTTTCCTACGAGCAGTACTTC
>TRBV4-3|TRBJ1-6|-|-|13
CASSQGQNSPLHF
TGCGCCAGCAGCCAAGGCCAAAATTCACCCCTCCACTTT
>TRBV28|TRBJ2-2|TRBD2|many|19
CASSFSSSGSGGYTGELFF
TGTGCCAGCAGTTTCTCCTCGTCTGGTAGCGGGGGGTACACCGGGGAGCTGTTTTTT
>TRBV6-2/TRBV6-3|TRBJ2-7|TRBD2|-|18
CASSHIPLTSGDSYEQYF
TGTGCCAGCAGCCATATTCCGCTCACTAGCGGGGATAGCTACGAGCAGTACTTC
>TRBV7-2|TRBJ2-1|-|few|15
CASSLRVLALNEQFF
TGTGCCAGCAGCTTACGTGTGCTAGCCCTGAATGAGCAGTTCTTC
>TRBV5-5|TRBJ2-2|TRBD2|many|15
CASSLVLAASGELFF
TGTGCCAGCAGCTTGGTTCTAGCGGCGTCCGGGGAGCTGTTTTTT
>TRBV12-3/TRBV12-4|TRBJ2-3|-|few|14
CASSLPQGVNTQYF
TGTGCCAGCAGTTTACCCCAGGGAGTAAATACGCAGTATTTT
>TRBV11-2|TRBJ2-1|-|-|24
CASSFYICSARAPGGLAGNNEQFF
-
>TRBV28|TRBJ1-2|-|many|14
CASSTTLGIYGYTF
TGTGCCAGCAGCACAACCCTAGGAATCTATGGCTACACCTTC
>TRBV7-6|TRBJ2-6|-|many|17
CASSRGGLDSGANVLTF
TGTGCCAGCAGCCGCGGGGGCCTGGACTCTGGGGCCAACGTCCTGACTTTC
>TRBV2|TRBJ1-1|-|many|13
CASSAIRESEAFF
TGTGCCAGCAGTGCGATCAGGGAGTCTGAAGCTTTCTTT
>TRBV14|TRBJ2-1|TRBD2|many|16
CASSQASGGIYNEQFF
TGTGCCAGCAGCCAAGCCAGCGGGGGAATCTACAATGAGCAGTTCTTC
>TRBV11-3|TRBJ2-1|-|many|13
CATKPYDRNEQFF
TGTGCCACCAAGCCCTACGATAGGAATGAGCAGTTCTTC
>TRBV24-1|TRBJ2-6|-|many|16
CATSDPQGTGANVLTF
TGTGCCACCAGTGATCCCCAGGGTACTGGGGCCAACGTCCTGACTTTC